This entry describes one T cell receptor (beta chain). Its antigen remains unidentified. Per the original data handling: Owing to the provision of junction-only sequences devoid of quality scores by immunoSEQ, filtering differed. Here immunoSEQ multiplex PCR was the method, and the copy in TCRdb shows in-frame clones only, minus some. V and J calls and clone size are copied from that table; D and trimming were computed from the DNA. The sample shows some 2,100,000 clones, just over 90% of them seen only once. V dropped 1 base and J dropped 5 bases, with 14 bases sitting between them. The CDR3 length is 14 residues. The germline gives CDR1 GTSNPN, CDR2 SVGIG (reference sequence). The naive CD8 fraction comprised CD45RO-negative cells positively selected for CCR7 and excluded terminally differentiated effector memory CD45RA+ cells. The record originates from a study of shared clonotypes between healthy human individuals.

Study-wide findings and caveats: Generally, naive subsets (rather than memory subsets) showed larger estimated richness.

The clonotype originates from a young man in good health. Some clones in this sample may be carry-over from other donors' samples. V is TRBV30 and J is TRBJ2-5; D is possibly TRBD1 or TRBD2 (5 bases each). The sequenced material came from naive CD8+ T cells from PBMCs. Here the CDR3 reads CAWSGLPGLETQYF. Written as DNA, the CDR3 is TGTGCCTGGAGTGGGCTTCCGGGGCTGGAGACCCAGTACTTC.